The 14 T cell receptor beta chains below come from one sample, sequenced in a study of blood T cells in healthy people across ages. A second PCR, run for about 7 to 11 cycles, used a sample-barcoded 5' primer plus a J-beta primer mix. TCRdb processed the 5' RACE reads anew with MiXCR; each CDR3 protein has one entry. The sample shows approximately 700,000 distinct CDR3 sequences, about 32% of them seen only once. Sequenced sample: blood. The receptors originated from an elderly woman in good health.

V gene TRBV5-1 combines with J gene TRBJ2-3; perhaps TRBD2 as D (5 bases). CDR1 is SGHRS, CDR2 YFSETQ, per germline. The V and J ends lost 0 bases and 0 bases respectively, with 11 bases between them. This CDR3 contains 16 residues. In DNA, the CDR3 is TGCGCCAGCAGCTTGGCCGACTACCCTAGCACAGATACGCAGTATTTT. It specifies CASSLADYPSTDTQYF.

This clonotype was seen ten or more times. The chain couples TRBV5-1 to TRBJ2-5, with 9 nucleotides matching TRBD2. CDR1 is SGHRS and CDR2 is YFSETQ in the germline V gene. V gave up 2 bases and J gave up 2 bases; unmatched junction bases: 10. The CDR3 is made up of 17 amino acids. Written as DNA, the CDR3 is TGCGCCAGCAGCTTTGGGACTAGCAGGCAAACTCAAGAGACCCAGTACTTC. It yields the protein CASSFGTSRQTQETQYF.

The chain has TRBV5-1 and TRBJ1-3, with a weak D call TRBD1 (6 bases). The CDR3 totals 16 residues. The germline V gene encodes CDR1 SGHRS and CDR2 YFSETQ. Trimming shortened V by 4 bases and J by 4 bases, and 18 bases separated the two germline ends. The CDR3 nucleotides are TGCGCCAGCAGCATAGGACAGAGCCCGACAGGAAACACCATATATTTT. This encodes CASSIGQSPTGNTIYF.

On this clonotype: Germline is not matched at one junction end, which may reflect a read error. This rearrangement joins TRBV10-3 to TRBJ2-3, with a possible D match to TRBD1 (6 bases). Germline-derived CDR1 and CDR2 are ENHRY and SYGVKD. The CDR3 covers 13 residues. The chain's CDR3 is CTISEDRTGTQYF. In DNA form, the CDR3 reads TGTACCATCAGTGAGGACAGAACAGGTACGCAGTATTTT.

The V call is TRBV12-3 or TRBV12-4, the J call TRBJ2-7, with a possible D match to TRBD1 (5 bases). This CDR3 is built from 15 residues. V was shortened by 0 bases and J by 0 bases, with 9 bases between the two germline ends. CDR3 region: CASSLAPTASYEQYF. The CDR3 nucleotides read TGTGCCAGCAGTTTAGCGCCGACAGCCTCCTACGAGCAGTACTTC.

The chain couples TRBV18 to TRBJ1-4; D may be TRBD1 (5 bases). Germline V gene data show CDR1 as KGHSH and CDR2 as LQKENI. Trimming took off 8 bases at V and 8 bases at J, with 18 bases between the two ends. This CDR3 is built from 14 residues. CDR3 sequence reads: CASTPGGEGEKLFF. The CDR3 nucleotides are TGTGCCAGCACCCCAGGCGGAGAGGGGGAAAAACTGTTTTTT.

V is TRBV20-1 and J is TRBJ1-1; D gene unclear. The germline V gene encodes CDR1 DFQATT and CDR2 SNEGSKA (reference sequence). The V end lost 6 bases, the J end lost 4 bases, and 12 bases lay between the germline ends. The CDR3 extends over 12 amino acids. CDR3 in amino acids: CSAPALSTEAFF. As DNA, the CDR3 is TGCAGTGCCCCAGCGTTAAGCACTGAAGCTTTCTTT.

The chain uses TRBV7-2 and TRBJ1-1; D ambiguous. Germline values: CDR1 SGHTA, CDR2 FQGNSA. V was pared by 1 base and J by 0 bases, with 12 bases between. The CDR3 loop spans 16 amino acids. DNA of the CDR3: TGTGCCAGCAGCTTAGTCCGGGCAGACCTGAACACTGAAGCTTTCTTT. Its translation: CASSLVRADLNTEAFF.

This clonotype was found a few times. The rearrangement links TRBV19 to TRBJ1-5, with D maybe TRBD1 (5 bases). The CDR3 contains 17 residues. With 1 base removed from V and 2 bases from J, the gap between germline ends came to 15 bases. Per the germline V gene, CDR1 is LNHDA and CDR2 is SQIVND (reference sequence). The CDR3 here is CASSIVVGQTGNQPQHF. The CDR3 coding sequence is TGTGCCAGTAGTATAGTGGTTGGACAAACGGGCAATCAGCCCCAGCATTTT.

This rearrangement joins TRBV20-1 to TRBJ1-1; perhaps TRBD1 as D (6 bases). CDR1 is DFQATT and CDR2 is SNEGSKA in the germline V gene (reference sequence). The length of the CDR3 is 15 residues. The DNA of the CDR3 is TGCAGGGGGTTCCTCCCCTTGGGGGCGAACACTGAAGCTTTCTTT. This gives the protein CRGFLPLGANTEAFF.

This chain joins TRBV7-9 and TRBJ2-5, with 8 bases aligning to TRBD2. J was trimmed by 4 bases and V by 4 bases; bases with no gene match: 11. CDR1 is SEHNR, CDR2 FQNEAQ, per germline (reference sequence). This CDR3 is built from 16 residues. For the CDR3, the DNA is TGTGCCAGCAGCTCTACCAGCGGGAGAAGGAGAGAGACCCAGTACTTC. Translating it yields CASSSTSGRRRETQYF. Variable domain in full (rest from reference TRBV7-9 and TRBJ2-5): DTGVSQNPRHKITKRGQNVTFRCDPISEHNRLYWYRQTLGQGPEFLTYFQNEAQLEKSRLLSDRFSAERPKGSFSTLEIQRTEQGDSAMYLCASSSTSGRRRETQYFGPGTRLLVL.

This clonotype was found a few times. This chain uses TRBV19 with TRBJ2-6, with D hard to call. The CDR3 length is 14 residues. Germline V lookup: CDR1 LNHDA, CDR2 SQIVND (reference sequence). Trimming pared 1 base from V and 3 bases from J, leaving 4 bases between. CDR3 amino acids: CASSIGSGANVLTF. CDR3 in DNA: TGTGCCAGTAGTATAGGGAGTGGGGCCAACGTCCTGACTTTC.

In its sample, this clonotype was seen many times. The chain employs TRBV15 and TRBJ2-5, with TRBD1 identical over 8 bases. CDR1 is LNHNV, CDR2 YYDKDF, per germline (reference sequence). The V and J ends lost 3 bases and 5 bases, in that order; junction bases with no gene match: 5. This CDR3 spans 14 amino acids. The CDR3 DNA reads as TGTGCCACCAGCAGGGACAGGGTTCAGGAGACCCAGTACTTC. Its protein product is CATSRDRVQETQYF.

This clonotype came up many times. The chain joins TRBV4-2 to TRBJ2-3; 12 bases fit TRBD2. J was trimmed by 0 bases and V by 0 bases; bases with no gene match: 4. Germline CDR1 LGHNA, CDR2 YNFKEQ. The CDR3 contains 18 residues. The CDR3 DNA is TGTGCCAGCAGCCAAGATCAGCTAGCGGGGGGGAGCACAGATACGCAGTATTTT. This sequence encodes CASSQDQLAGGSTDTQYF.